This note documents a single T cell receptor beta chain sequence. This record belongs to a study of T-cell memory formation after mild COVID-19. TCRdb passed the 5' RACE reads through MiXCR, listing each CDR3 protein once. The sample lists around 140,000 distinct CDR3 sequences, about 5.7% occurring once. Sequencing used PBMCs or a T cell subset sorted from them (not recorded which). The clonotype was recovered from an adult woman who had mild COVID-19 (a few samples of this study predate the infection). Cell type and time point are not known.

The CDR3 DNA reads TGTGCCAGCAGTGACTCGGGGTATAGCAATCAGCCCCAGCATTTT. It encodes CASSDSGYSNQPQHF. The rearrangement joins TRBV2 to TRBJ1-5; D is ambiguous. V was pared by 3 bases and J by 0 bases, with 9 bases between. CDR3 size: 15 residues. Germline loops: CDR1 SNHLY, CDR2 FYNNEI.